This T cell receptor beta chain was observed in a study of T cell repertoires in cytomegalovirus infection. Study overall: Public TCR beta signature analysis indicated the presence of both CMV infection and matching HLA type. Points from the study as a whole: HLA-C-restricted CMV-specific TCR beta clonotypes prevailed in the ex vivo response.

In germline, CDR1 is ENHRY, CDR2 SYGVKD. Unmatched junction bases numbered 7, after V lost 3 bases and J lost 6 bases. The CDR3 runs 15 residues. Comment on this clonotype: Its antigen is currently unknown.

TCRdb re-derived calls from the reads in MiXCR, one entry per CDR3 protein. The sample contains roughly 700,000 distinct CDR3 sequences, around 32% of which appear only once. The clonotype was recovered from a human donor in good health (CMV status not recorded). Some clones in this sample may be carry-over from other donors' samples. The input for sequencing was cultured PBMCs, taken from culture after CMV antigen stimulation. The genes are TRBV10-3 and TRBJ2-3; 9 bases map to TRBD2. The CDR3 loop is CAISDVAGVRDTQYF. The CDR3 DNA follows: TGTGCCATCAGTGATGTAGCGGGAGTGAGGGATACGCAGTATTTT.